The clone carrying this T cell receptor (beta chain) was observed a few times. The antigen is unknown. This CDR3 is 17 amino acids long. The V gene's germline CDR1 is SEHNR and CDR2 FQNEAQ (reference sequence). Trimming stripped 0 bases from V and 1 base from J, with 14 bases between. The sample belongs to a study of post-analysis software for immune sequencing data. About the research overall: Included courses were relapsing-remitting and secondary progressive multiple sclerosis; progressive-relapsing multiple sclerosis was also included. The study, taken as a whole, reports: Controls showed lower frequencies than patients for 4 or 5 TRBV segments, and TRBV5-6, TRBV5-1 and TRBV20-1 were among these.

Unique molecular identifiers tagged the TCR beta cDNA libraries. TCRdb processed the PCR reads anew with MiXCR; each CDR3 protein has one entry. The table records about 200,000 distinct CDR3 sequences, 29% of them present only once. Material: blood. This clonotype was obtained from a girl between 2 and 17 years old with multiple sclerosis. V gene TRBV7-9 combines with J gene TRBJ2-3; the D is unclear. The CDR3 loop is CASSLAMAVGGTDTQYF. For the CDR3, the DNA is TGTGCCAGCAGCTTAGCGATGGCGGTTGGGGGCACAGATACGCAGTATTTT.